This TCR beta chain was sequenced for a study of blood T cell repertoires in COVID-19. Study-wide context: COVID-19 samples, acute and convalescent, were from the United States, Italy and Spain.

The germline V gene has CDR1 LNHDA and CDR2 SQIVND (reference sequence). V lost 6 bases, J lost 2 bases, and 10 bases stayed unmatched. This CDR3 has 15 amino acids. Donors in Cohort 3 counted as recovered after two negative PCRs, clearance, or symptom resolution. Repertoires were generated with immunoSEQ multiplex PCR, while TCRdb's copy carries only in-frame clones and drops some. The table has 150,000 to 250,000 clones, around 90% seen once. This clonotype originated in a woman aged 25 to 39 who had recovered from COVID-19. Sequenced material: PBMCs or T cells enriched from blood (not recorded which). V usage is TRBV19 and J usage is TRBJ2-7; 7 positions match TRBD1. CDR3 DNA: TGTGCCAGTAGGCCCTCCGGGACAGCAACCTACGAGCAGTACTTC. This gives the protein CASRPSGTATYEQYF. Looking up the rest from reference TRBV19 and TRBJ2-7 gives the full variable domain: DGGITQSPKYLFRKEGQNVTLSCEQNLNHDAMYWYRQDPGQGLRLIYYSQIVNDFQKGDIAEGYSVSREKKESFPLTVTSAQKNPTAFYLCASRPSGTATYEQYFGPGTRLTVT.